One sample yielded the 18 T cell receptor beta chains listed below, sequenced in a study of blood T cell repertoires in COVID-19. The table came from immunoSEQ multiplex PCR; TCRdb's copy has only in-frame clones and leaves some out. The table lists about 120,000 clones, approximately 80% of them singletons. The material sequenced was peripheral blood. Receptors were obtained from a man over 45 with acute or convalescent COVID-19.

This clone was seen only a few times. V is TRBV3-1 (or the pseudogene TRBV3-2) and J is TRBJ1-2; TRBD1 matches 10 bases. The germline gives CDR1 LGHDT, CDR2 YNNKEL (reference sequence). The CDR3 contains 15 residues. V lost 3 bases, J lost 4 bases, and 5 bases stayed unmatched. CDR3 sequence reads: CASSHHRDRGYGYTF. The CDR3 DNA is TGTGCCAGCAGCCATCACCGGGACAGGGGCTATGGCTACACCTTC.

The chain is built from TRBV7-9 and TRBJ1-2; the D is unclear. The CDR3 runs to 16 residues. Trimming shortened V by 5 bases and J by 4 bases, and 20 bases separated the two germline ends. The germline gives CDR1 SEHNR, CDR2 FQNEAQ (reference sequence). The CDR3 sequence is CASSRHSSDLFYGYTF. CDR3 DNA: TGTGCCAGCAGCAGACACTCCTCGGATTTGTTCTATGGCTACACCTTC. Based on the CDR3 plus reference TRBV7-9 and TRBJ1-2, the full variable domain is DTGVSQNPRHKITKRGQNVTFRCDPISEHNRLYWYRQTLGQGPEFLTYFQNEAQLEKSRLLSDRFSAERPKGSFSTLEIQRTEQGDSAMYLCASSRHSSDLFYGYTFGSGTRLTVV.

This chain joins TRBV6-5 and TRBJ1-5, with D tentatively TRBD1 (5 bases). Between the trimmed V and J ends, which lost 3 bases and 2 bases, there was a span of 8 bases. Looked up from germline, CDR1 is MNHEY and CDR2 is SVGAGI. The CDR3 spans 14 residues. CDR3 DNA: TGTGCCAGCAGTTATAGGGGTGGCAATCAGCCCCAGCATTTT. Protein: CASSYRGGNQPQHF.

The gene calls are TRBV18 and TRBJ2-5; 9 bases are a match to TRBD1. The J segment lost 5 bases and the V segment lost 5 bases, leaving 6 bases of the junction unmatched. Germline loops: CDR1 KGHSH, CDR2 LQKENI. The CDR3 spans 14 residues. For the CDR3, the DNA is TGTGCCAGCTCAACTACAGGGGGCTCGGAGACCCAGTACTTC. It specifies CASSTTGGSETQYF.

The V call is TRBV24-1, the J call TRBJ2-7; the match to TRBD1 covers 7 bases. Looked up from germline, CDR1 is KGHDR and CDR2 is SFDVKD. After removal of 2 bases from V and 0 bases from J, the junction contained 6 bases not matched to a gene. The CDR3 is 16 amino acids. The CDR3 DNA reads as TGTGCCACCAGTGATTCACAGGGGCCCAGCTCCTACGAGCAGTACTTC. This encodes CATSDSQGPSSYEQYF.

The rearrangement joins TRBV9 to TRBJ2-1; TRBD2 might be the D (7 bases). The CDR3 is 16 residues long. V was shortened by 3 bases and J by 2 bases, with 15 bases between the two germline ends. Germline loops: CDR1 SGDLS, CDR2 YYNGEE. Written as DNA, the CDR3 is TGTGCCAGCAGCGCACGCGGGGGCTCTACCTACAATGAGCAGTTCTTC. Translation: CASSARGGSTYNEQFF.

The rearrangement links TRBV1 to TRBJ1-5; the D call in the table, TRBD1, was not verified against the DNA. TRBV1 is tagged as a pseudogene. This CDR3 is built from 15 residues. In DNA, the CDR3 is TGCACCAGCAGCCAAGGCCAGACAGGGAATCAGCCCCAGCATTTT. This codes for CTSSQGQTGNQPQHF.

The chain joins TRBV5-1 to TRBJ2-5; D may be TRBD2 (5 bases). V was trimmed by 1 base and J by 5 bases, leaving 15 bases between them. Germline-derived CDR1 and CDR2 are SGHRS and YFSETQ. The CDR3 extends over 15 amino acids. CDR3 protein: CASSLNGPGGETQYF. The CDR3 region has the DNA TGCGCCAGCAGCTTGAATGGGCCCGGAGGCGAGACCCAGTACTTC. The whole variable domain, remainder taken from reference TRBV5-1 and TRBJ2-5, is KAGVTQTPRYLIKTRGQQVTLSCSPISGHRSVSWYQQTPGQGLQFLFEYFSETQRNKGNFPGRFSGRQFSNSRSEMNVSTLELGDSALYLCASSLNGPGGETQYFGPGTRLLVL.

The chain uses TRBV7-9 and TRBJ2-3; TRBD2 agrees at 9 bases. The CDR3 consists of 16 residues. Germline V lookup: CDR1 SEHNR, CDR2 FQNEAQ (reference sequence). V dropped 5 bases and J dropped 7; count of bases not matched to a gene: 13. The CDR3 loop is CASSPSSSGGRNTQYF. For the CDR3, the DNA is TGTGCCAGCAGCCCCAGTTCGAGCGGGGGGCGGAATACGCAGTATTTT.

As concerns this clone: Other DNA sequences from this sample encode an identical CDR3 as well. The DNA of the CDR3 is TGTGCCAGCAGTTCACGGGAGACCCAGTACTTC. It encodes CASSSRETQYF. The chain is built from TRBV12-3 or TRBV12-4 and TRBJ2-5; D gene uncertain. V was shortened by 4 bases and J by 5 bases, with 5 bases between the two germline ends. There are 11 residues in the CDR3.

The V gene is TRBV11-2, the J gene TRBJ2-7; 7 bases fit TRBD1. V was pared by 5 bases and J by 3 bases, with 4 bases of the junction left unmatched. This CDR3 contains 13 residues. Germline-derived CDR1 and CDR2 are SGHAT and FQNNGV. The CDR3 sequence is CASSIDRDYEQYF. The DNA for the CDR3 is TGTGCCAGCAGCATCGACAGGGACTACGAGCAGTACTTC.

The genes are TRBV5-6 and TRBJ2-1; tentative D call: TRBD1 (6 bases). Trimming stripped 4 bases from V and 8 bases from J, with 22 bases between. Germline CDR1 SGHDT, CDR2 YYEEEE. CDR3 length equals 16 residues. CDR3: CASSPILQGGKDEQFF. DNA of the CDR3: TGTGCCAGCAGCCCCATCCTACAGGGTGGGAAGGATGAGCAGTTCTTC.

The rearrangement links TRBV10-2 to TRBJ2-1; 14 bases are shared with TRBD2. Germline assignment: CDR1 WSHSY and CDR2 SAAADI. J was trimmed by 6 bases and V by 5 bases; bases with no gene match: 3. This CDR3 contains 15 residues. The CDR3 DNA reads as TGCGCCAGCAGTTACGGGACTAGCGGGAGCAATGAGCAGTTCTTC. Its protein is CASSYGTSGSNEQFF.

The V call is TRBV7-9, the J call TRBJ2-3; 7 positions match TRBD2. After removal of 2 bases from V and 2 bases from J, the junction contained 7 bases not matched to a gene. This CDR3 has 16 amino acids. The V gene's germline CDR1 is SEHNR and CDR2 FQNEAQ (reference sequence). The CDR3 nucleotides read TGTGCCAGCAGCTTAAGGGCAGCGGGGACCACAGATACGCAGTATTTT. Translating it yields CASSLRAAGTTDTQYF.

This clone showed up just once. The chain links TRBV7-8 to TRBJ2-3; D uncertain. The CDR3 covers 14 residues. Germline CDR1 is SGHVS and CDR2 is FQNEAQ. The V and J ends lost 5 bases and 3 bases respectively, with 12 bases between them. The CDR3 DNA is TGTGCCAGCAGCACGAGGCTAGAGACAGATACGCAGTATTTT. It yields the protein CASSTRLETDTQYF.

The chain combines TRBV9 with TRBJ1-6; D may be TRBD1 (5 bases). The CDR3 contains 18 residues. Germline V gene data show CDR1 as SGDLS and CDR2 as YYNGEE. V was clipped by 0 bases and J by 1 base, with 14 bases between them. CDR3 bases: TGTGCCAGCAGCGTAGGGACATCCCGCTGGTCCTATAATTCACCCCTCCACTTT. This sequence encodes CASSVGTSRWSYNSPLHF. Full variable domain (missing parts from reference TRBV9 and TRBJ1-6): DSGVTQTPKHLITATGQRVTLRCSPRSGDLSVYWYQQSLDQGLQFLIQYYNGEERAKGNILERFSAQQFPDLHSELNLSSLELGDSALYFCASSVGTSRWSYNSPLHFGNGTRLTVT.

This rearrangement joins TRBV5-1 to TRBJ2-7; D is unresolved. The CDR3 is 13 residues long. CDR1 is SGHRS and CDR2 is YFSETQ in the germline V gene. V was trimmed by 0 bases and J by 5 bases, leaving 9 bases between them. CDR3 amino acids: CASSLGAAHEQYF. DNA of the CDR3: TGCGCCAGCAGCTTGGGGGCAGCCCACGAGCAGTACTTC.

J is TRBJ1-2 and V is TRBV4-1, with a possible D match to TRBD1 (5 bases). The V end was cut by 2 bases, the J end by 3 bases, with 13 bases between. The CDR3 has 15 amino acids. Germline-derived CDR1 and CDR2 are MGHRA and YSYEKL. CDR3 protein: CASSQSGQRDYGYTF. The CDR3 bases are TGCGCCAGCAGCCAATCAGGGCAGCGGGACTATGGCTACACCTTC.